A selection of T cell receptor beta chains follows, all from one sample in a study of blood T cell repertoires in COVID-19. Assay used: immunoSEQ multiplex PCR; TCRdb lists only in-frame clones, some missing. The table records around 99,000 clones, about three quarters of them present only once. The sample was peripheral blood. Receptors were obtained from a human donor in a cohort sampled during active or convalescent COVID-19. Both conserved end residues are part of each CDR3. A D gene is named only where the DNA matches it firmly. Clone sizes are given selectively: once, few, many, or a class where the clone is expanded.

>14|TRBV19|TRBD1|TRBJ2-5|.
CASSTLGTGKTQYF
TGTGCCAGTAGTACCCTCGGGACAGGGAAGACCCAGTACTTC
>13|TRBV10-3|.|TRBJ2-7|.
CAMGGPYSYEQYF
TGTGCCATGGGGGGACCCTACTCCTACGAGCAGTACTTC
>15|TRBV4-3|.|TRBJ1-6|many
CASQPRISYNSPLHF
TGCGCCAGCCAACCCAGGATCTCCTATAATTCACCCCTCCACTTT
>15|TRBV5-6|TRBD1|TRBJ2-3|.
CASSLGTGGPDTQYF
TGTGCCAGCAGCTTGGGGACAGGGGGTCCAGATACGCAGTATTTT
>13|TRBV19|.|TRBJ2-1|.
CASSSGTFSVHFF
TGTGCCAGTAGTTCCGGGACATTCTCAGTACACTTCTTC
>15|TRBV7-2|.|TRBJ2-1|.
CASSLEGERYNEQFF
TGTGCCAGCAGCTTAGAGGGGGAAAGGTACAATGAGCAGTTCTTC
>13|TRBV6-5|TRBD1|TRBJ2-1|once
CATRGTAYNEQFF
TGTGCCACGCGAGGGACAGCCTACAATGAGCAGTTCTTC
>12|TRBV19|.|TRBJ1-1|.
CASLSSNTEAFF
TGTGCCAGTCTTAGTTCGAACACTGAAGCTTTCTTT
>14|TRBV9|.|TRBJ2-7|.
CASSPRLHSYEQYF
TGTGCCAGCAGCCCTCGACTCCACTCCTACGAGCAGTACTTC
>14|TRBV7-2|.|TRBJ2-1|.
CASSARDWYNEQFF
TGTGCCAGCAGCGCAAGGGACTGGTACAATGAGCAGTTCTTC
>17|TRBV11-2|TRBD1|TRBJ1-1|.
CANDARDRERENTEAFF
TGTGCCAACGACGCCAGGGACAGGGAAAGGGAGAACACTGAAGCTTTCTTT
>19|TRBV19|TRBD2|TRBJ2-6|few
CASMVGLAGATSGANVLTF
TGTGCCAGTATGGTCGGACTAGCGGGAGCGACCTCTGGGGCCAACGTCCTGACTTTC
>15|TRBV7-2|.|TRBJ1-5|.
CASSKTVDSNQPQHF
TGTGCCAGCAGCAAGACAGTAGATAGCAATCAGCCCCAGCATTTT
>13|TRBV6-2/TRBV6-3|.|TRBJ2-3|.
CASSSRDWEYRYF
TGTGCCAGCAGTTCCCGGGACTGGGAATATCGGTATTTT
>15|TRBV11-2|.|TRBJ2-1|.
CASSLDHLRGGEQFF
TGTGCCAGCAGCTTAGACCACCTCAGGGGCGGTGAGCAGTTCTTC
>13|TRBV28|.|TRBJ1-2|.
CASSLYIYYGYTF
TGTGCCAGCAGTTTATACATATACTATGGCTACACCTTC
>12|TRBV3-1/TRBV3-2|.|TRBJ1-3|.
CASSPLGNTIYF
TGTGCCAGCAGCCCCCTTGGAAACACCATATATTTT
>15|TRBV27|.|TRBJ2-7|many
CASSPGVTVFYEQYF
TGTGCCAGCAGCCCAGGCGTGACAGTTTTTTACGAGCAGTACTTC
>17|TRBV21-1|.|TRBJ2-3|once
CASSKVKTGCTTDTQYF
TGTGCCAGCAGCAAGGTTAAGACAGGGTGTACGACAGATACGCAGTATTTT
>15|TRBV11-3|TRBD2|TRBJ2-1|.
CASSLRTSGYNEQFF
TGTGCCAGCAGCCTAAGGACTAGCGGATACAATGAGCAGTTCTTC